Shown below are 10 T cell receptor beta chains from a single sample sequenced in a study of human T cells and chemical hapten exposure. Time point defined: patch test 1, 2 weeks after DPC sensitization. Treatment described: therapeutic diphenylcyclopropenone sensitization with weekly scalp DPC. TCRdb itself ran the RACE reads through MiXCR, one entry per CDR3 protein. Altogether nearly 350,000 distinct CDR3 sequences are present, under 8% being singletons, with the ten largest covering 8.4%. Sequenced material: whole blood, taken in connection with sensitization to the hapten diphenylcyclopropenone (DPC). The receptors derive from a woman in her late teens or twenties with alopecia areata. Some clones in this sample may be carry-over from other donors' samples.

The chain recombines TRBV3-1 with TRBJ1-1, with a tentative D call TRBD1 (6 bases). This CDR3 is 14 amino acids long. The ends were cut back, 3 bases at V and 1 base at J, with 9 bases in the middle. Germline CDR1 reads LGHDT; CDR2 reads YNNKEL (reference sequence). In DNA, the CDR3 is TGTGCCAGCAGCCACCTGGACAGGAACACTGAAGCTTTCTTT. Translated, it gives CASSHLDRNTEAFF.

There are a few counts of this clonotype. V usage is TRBV7-2 and J usage is TRBJ1-3; D unclear. The CDR3 spans 15 residues. Deletions cut 1 base from V and 2 bases from J, with 9 bases between. Germline CDR1 is SGHTA and CDR2 is FQGNSA. The CDR3 nucleotides read TGTGCCAGCAGCTTAGATCTGGGCACTGGAAACACCATATATTTT. It encodes CASSLDLGTGNTIYF.

This rearrangement joins TRBV12-3 or TRBV12-4 to TRBJ1-5; 7 nucleotides match TRBD1. This CDR3 is built from 17 residues. The J segment lost 3 bases and the V segment lost 4 bases, leaving 12 bases of the junction unmatched. The CDR3 DNA reads TGTGCCAGCAGTTCCCTCCGCGGGACAGCCGCCAATCAGCCCCAGCATTTT. As protein: CASSSLRGTAANQPQHF.

The chain links TRBV27 to TRBJ2-7, with 7 bases matching TRBD1. Unmatched junction bases numbered 7, after V lost 5 bases and J lost 3 bases. The germline V gene has CDR1 MNHEY and CDR2 SMNVEV (reference sequence). CDR3 length: 14 amino acids. This chain's CDR3 is CASSDRVSYYEQYF. The CDR3 DNA reads as TGTGCCAGCAGTGACAGGGTATCTTACTACGAGCAGTACTTC.

This clonotype was counted at least ten times. V and J are TRBV6-5 and TRBJ2-7; 9 bases are shared with TRBD1. The CDR3 is 15 amino acids. Unmatched junction bases numbered 10, after V lost 4 bases and J lost 6 bases. Germline V gene sequence: CDR1 MNHEY, CDR2 SVGAGI. The CDR3 region has the DNA TGTGCCAGCAGTTCTCCGGACAGGGGTGTCAGCGAGCAGTACTTC. Its protein product is CASSSPDRGVSEQYF.

This clonotype was observed at least ten times. The chain is built from TRBV14 and TRBJ2-7; TRBD1 matches 9 bases. The ends lost 5 bases at V and 2 bases at J; junction bases unmatched: 4. Germline CDR1 reads SGHDN; CDR2 reads FVKESK. This CDR3 is 14 amino acids long. The CDR3: CASSVRDRAYEQYF. Here the CDR3 DNA reads TGTGCCAGCAGCGTTAGGGACAGGGCCTACGAGCAGTACTTC.

This clonotype was found a few times. The chain joins TRBV5-5 to TRBJ1-1, with D possibly being TRBD1 (6 bases). CDR3 length: 14 residues. Germline V gene sequence: CDR1 SGHKS, CDR2 YYEKEE (reference sequence). V lost 5 bases and J lost 4, with 15 bases in between. CDR3 in DNA: TGTGCCAGCAGGGCCGGGACACCGGCCACTGAAGCTTTCTTT. This sequence encodes CASRAGTPATEAFF.

The chain couples TRBV6-1 to TRBJ1-1; the D gene is possibly TRBD1 (5 bases). This CDR3 spans 11 amino acids. Trimming pared 7 bases from V and 8 bases from J, leaving 11 bases between. Germline values: CDR1 MNHNS, CDR2 SASEGT. The CDR3 sequence is CASNQGREAFF. CDR3 in DNA: TGTGCCAGCAACCAGGGACGCGAAGCTTTCTTT.

This clonotype was found a few times. The chain joins TRBV29-1 to TRBJ1-4; possibly TRBD1 for D (6 bases). V was pared by 0 bases and J by 4 bases, with 12 bases between. The CDR3 spans 15 residues. Germline assignment: CDR1 SQVTM and CDR2 ANQGSEA. The CDR3 sequence is CSVEDQDSYNEKLFF. CDR3 sequence (DNA): TGCAGCGTTGAAGATCAGGACAGTTATAATGAAAAACTGTTTTTT.

This clonotype was observed a few times. The chain couples TRBV18 to TRBJ2-5, with TRBD2 matching over 14 bases. Germline trimming cut 0 bases from V and 1 base from J; bases unmatched to any gene: 1. CDR3 length: 17 residues. Germline values: CDR1 KGHSH, CDR2 LQKENI. The CDR3 DNA reads TGTGCCAGCTCACCACCTGGGACTAGCGGGGGCCAAGAGACCCAGTACTTC. This translates into CASSPPGTSGGQETQYF. Drawing the rest from reference TRBV18 and TRBJ2-5, the complete variable domain is NAGVMQNPRHLVRRRGQEARLRCSPMKGHSHVYWYRQLPEEGLKFMVYLQKENIIDESGMPKERFSAEFPKEGPSILRIQQVVRGDSAAYFCASSPPGTSGGQETQYFGPGTRLLVL.